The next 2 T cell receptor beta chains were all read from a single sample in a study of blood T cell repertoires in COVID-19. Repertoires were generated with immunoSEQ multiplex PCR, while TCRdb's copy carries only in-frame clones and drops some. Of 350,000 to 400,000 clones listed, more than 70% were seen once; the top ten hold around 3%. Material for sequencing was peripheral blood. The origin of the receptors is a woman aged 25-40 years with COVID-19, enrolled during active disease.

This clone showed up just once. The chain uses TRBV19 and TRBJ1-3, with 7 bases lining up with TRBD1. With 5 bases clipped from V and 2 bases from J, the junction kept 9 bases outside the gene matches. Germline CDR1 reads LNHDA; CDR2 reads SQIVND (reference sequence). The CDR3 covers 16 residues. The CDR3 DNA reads TGTGCCAGTAGTGCCGCCGGCCAGGGGGCTGGAAACACCATATATTTT. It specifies CASSAAGQGAGNTIYF.

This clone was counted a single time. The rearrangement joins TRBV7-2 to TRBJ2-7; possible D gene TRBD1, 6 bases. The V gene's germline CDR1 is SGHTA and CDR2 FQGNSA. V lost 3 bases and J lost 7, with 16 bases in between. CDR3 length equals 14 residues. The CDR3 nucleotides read TGTGCCAGCAGCTTCGGGACACAAAGTGGGGAGCAGTACGTC. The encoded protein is CASSFGTQSGEQYV.